This is a list of T cell receptor beta chains from one sample in a study of blood T cell repertoires in COVID-19. TCRdb's table, derived via immunoSEQ multiplex PCR, lists solely in-frame clones and lacks some. The sample holds about 210,000 clones, about four fifths seen once. The sample comprised PBMCs or T cells enriched from blood (not recorded which). These receptors originate from a woman aged 45 to 65 with acute COVID-19. The CDR3 runs from the conserved cysteine through the conserved F or W. Fields, in order: V gene, CDR3 length, clone size, J gene, D gene, CDR3 DNA, CDR3 protein. A D gene is named only where the DNA matches it firmly. Expanded clones are given a class, and other clones once, few, many or no size at all.

>TRBV29-1|13|once|TRBJ2-5|.
TGCAGCGTTGACAGGGCAGACCAAGAGACCCAGTACTTC
CSVDRADQETQYF
>TRBV19|16|.|TRBJ2-5|TRBD2
TGTGCCAGTAGCCCGACTAGCGGGGGGCCGGGAGAGACCCAGTACTTC
CASSPTSGGPGETQYF
>TRBV7-2|13|.|TRBJ1-5|.
TGTGCCAGCAGCTTAGCGGTAGGAGAGGCCCAGCATTTT
CASSLAVGEAQHF
>TRBV18|15|.|TRBJ2-7|TRBD2
TGTGCCAGCTCACGCGGGGGGGCTAGCGGCTACGAGCAGTACTTC
CASSRGGASGYEQYF
>TRBV27|14|.|TRBJ1-2|TRBD1
TGTGCCAGCAGTTTCCGAGAGACAGGGGTCGGCTACACCTTC
CASSFRETGVGYTF
>TRBV5-1|15|.|TRBJ2-5|TRBD2
TGCGCCAGCAGCTTGGTAGCGGGGTCCCAAGAGACCCAGTACTTC
CASSLVAGSQETQYF
>TRBV28|15|medium-sized|TRBJ2-2|.
TGTGCCAGCAGCCAGGGGAATAGATACACCGGGGAGCTGTTTTTT
CASSQGNRYTGELFF
>TRBV28|13|once|TRBJ1-6|.
TGTGCCAGCAAGGGTAGAGGGAGTTCACCCCTCCACTTT
CASKGRGSSPLHF
>TRBV5-1|14|.|TRBJ2-7|TRBD1
TGCGCCAGCAGCCCCCGGGACAGACTCTACGAGCAGTACTTC
CASSPRDRLYEQYF
>TRBV18|14|many|TRBJ2-7|TRBD1
TGTGCCAGCTCACCACGACAGGGCACCTACGAGCAGTACTTC
CASSPRQGTYEQYF
>TRBV7-2|15|.|TRBJ2-1|.
TGTGCCAGCAGCTTAGCGACTACACAACCCCATGAGCAGTTCTTC
CASSLATTQPHEQFF
>TRBV11-3|16|.|TRBJ1-1|TRBD1
TGTGCCAGCAGCTTAGCACCGACAGGGTTGAACACTGAAGCTTTCTTT
CASSLAPTGLNTEAFF
>TRBV18|15|few|TRBJ1-6|.
TGTGCCAGCTCACCCCCGAGCAGGGCCGGTTCACCCCTCCACTTT
CASSPPSRAGSPLHF
>TRBV5-5|19|.|TRBJ2-7|TRBD1
TGTGCCAGCAGCTTTCATTCCAGCCCGGGGACAGGGGGCTCCTACGAGCAGTACTTC
CASSFHSSPGTGGSYEQYF
>TRBV7-2|16|.|TRBJ2-7|TRBD2
TGTGCCAGCAGCTTAGCGGCTAGCGGGGCACTCTACGAGCAGTACTTC
CASSLAASGALYEQYF
>TRBV27|15|few|TRBJ2-3|TRBD2
TGTGCCAGCAGTTTATCGACTAGCGGGAGAGATACGCAGTATTTT
CASSLSTSGRDTQYF
>TRBV5-1|14|.|TRBJ2-2|TRBD1
TGCGCCAGCTGGACAGGGGTTGACACCGGGGAGCTGTTTTTT
CASWTGVDTGELFF
>TRBV12-5|17|.|TRBJ1-1|.
TGTGCTAGTGGTTTGGTTCAGCAAGGGGAATTGAACACTGAAGCTTTCTTT
CASGLVQQGELNTEAFF
>TRBV11-2|17|.|TRBJ1-3|TRBD1
TGTGCCAGCAGCCCCCGGACAGGGGGCAGCTCTGGAAACACCATATATTTT
CASSPRTGGSSGNTIYF
>TRBV5-1|14|few|TRBJ1-2|.
TGCGCCAGCCGGGAGTTGGGGCAAAACTATGGCTACACCTTC
CASRELGQNYGYTF
>TRBV4-3|16|.|TRBJ2-7|.
TGCGCCAGCAGCCAAGGTGTGGGCGGGGGCAACTACGAGCAGTACTTC
CASSQGVGGGNYEQYF
>TRBV9|16|.|TRBJ2-5|.
TGTGCCAGCAGCGCCTGGGACTCCCTAAGAGGGGAGACCCAGTACTTC
CASSAWDSLRGETQYF
>TRBV5-1|14|.|TRBJ2-7|TRBD2
TGCGCCAGCACTCGGCGGGAGGGCTCCTACGAGCAGTACTTC
CASTRREGSYEQYF
>TRBV6-6|15|.|TRBJ2-6|.
TGTGCCAGCACTCGGGGCGCCGGTGGGGCCAACGTCCTGACTTTC
CASTRGAGGANVLTF